Below are 25 T cell receptor beta chains sequenced from a single sample in a study of OX40 agonist ivuxolimab in advanced cancers. The assay was immunoSEQ multiplex PCR, and TCRdb's table has in-frame clones only and misses some. The table records about 41,000 clones, 70% to 90% of them present only once. The sample here was CD4+ or CD8+ T cells sorted from blood, taken in a trial of the OX40 agonist ivuxolimab. The receptors were gathered from an adult with an advanced solid tumor such as melanoma, head and neck, liver or kidney cancer.

This clone was found a few times. For the CDR3, the DNA is TGTGCCAGCAGAGCCACAGGGGGATGGTACTTC. Amino acids: CASRATGGWYF. The chain employs TRBV2 and TRBJ2-7, with 8 bases that match TRBD1. The germline CDR1 and CDR2 sequences are SNHLY and FYNNEI. V lost 6 bases and J lost 12; bases outside the gene matches: 7. The CDR3 has 11 amino acids.

The V call is TRBV7-9, the J call TRBJ1-2, with D maybe TRBD1 (5 bases). From germline, CDR1 is SEHNR and CDR2 FQNEAQ (reference sequence). The length of the CDR3 is 14 residues. With 5 bases removed from V and 3 bases from J, the gap between germline ends came to 13 bases. Here the CDR3 DNA reads TGTGCCAGCAGCAATGTCGGGGCCGACTATGGCTACACCTTC. Translation: CASSNVGADYGYTF. Full variable domain (rest looked up from reference TRBV7-9 and TRBJ1-2): DTGVSQNPRHKITKRGQNVTFRCDPISEHNRLYWYRQTLGQGPEFLTYFQNEAQLEKSRLLSDRFSAERPKGSFSTLEIQRTEQGDSAMYLCASSNVGADYGYTFGSGTRLTVV.

The chain uses TRBV5-1 and TRBJ2-5, with a tentative D call TRBD1 (5 bases). Germline values: CDR1 SGHRS, CDR2 YFSETQ. CDR3 size: 14 residues. Trimming pared 3 bases from V and 5 bases from J, leaving 14 bases between. DNA for the CDR3: TGCGCCAGCAGCTCACAGGTTGGCGCGGAGACCCAGTACTTC. It encodes CASSSQVGAETQYF.

This clone has more than one count but fewer than ten. The J gene is TRBJ1-5, the V gene TRBV6-5, with TRBD1 matching over 9 bases. The germline CDR1 and CDR2 sequences are MNHEY and SVGAGI. The CDR3 length is 15 residues. The V and J ends lost 5 bases and 6 bases, in that order; junction bases with no gene match: 8. This CDR3 is CASSTRQGGRQPQHF. CDR3 nucleotide sequence: TGTGCCAGCAGTACCCGACAGGGGGGGCGTCAGCCCCAGCATTTT.

This sequence joins TRBV6-5 and TRBJ2-5; D is tentatively TRBD1 or TRBD2 (5 bases each). The V gene lost 1 base and the J gene lost 3 bases, with 12 bases spanning the gap. Germline-derived CDR1 and CDR2 are MNHEY and SVGAGI. This CDR3 comprises 15 residues. CDR3 nucleotides: TGTGCCAGCAGTTACTTGGCTGGGGGTAAAGAGACCCAGTACTTC. Translation gives CASSYLAGGKETQYF.

The chain joins TRBV11-2 to TRBJ2-1; TRBD1 aligns across 9 bases. CDR1 SGHAT and CDR2 FQNNGV come from the germline V gene. After removal of 5 bases from V and 8 bases from J, the junction contained 22 bases not matched to a gene. The CDR3 sequence is 19 residues long. The CDR3 sequence is CASSTLKSVPGQGSYEQFF. In nucleotides, the CDR3 is TGTGCCAGCAGCACGTTGAAGAGTGTACCGGGACAGGGTTCCTATGAGCAGTTCTTC.

The chain couples TRBV11-2 to TRBJ2-2; TRBD1 matches at 7 bases. Germline values: CDR1 SGHAT, CDR2 FQNNGV. There are 15 residues in the CDR3. The junction had 5 bases not matched to a gene; V was cut back by 5 bases and J by 2 bases. The CDR3 DNA follows: TGTGCCAGCAGCCCCGGACAGGCCAACACCGGGGAGCTGTTTTTT. It encodes CASSPGQANTGELFF. The full variable domain, its missing parts supplied by reference TRBV11-2 and TRBJ2-2, is EAGVAQSPRYKIIEKRQSVAFWCNPISGHATLYWYQQILGQGPKLLIQFQNNGVVDDSQLPKDRFSAERLKGVDSTLKIQPAKLEDSAVYLCASSPGQANTGELFFGEGSRLTVL.

The J gene is TRBJ2-2, the V gene TRBV7-3; no definite D call. CDR3 length: 14 amino acids. Germline V gene data show CDR1 as SGHTA and CDR2 as FQGTGA. Trimming shortened V by 0 bases and J by 3 bases, and 5 bases separated the two germline ends. The CDR3 sequence: CASSLTVDTGELFF. The CDR3 nucleotides are TGTGCCAGCAGCTTAACGGTGGACACCGGGGAGCTGTTTTTT.

This chain uses TRBV6-5 with TRBJ1-5; the D gene is possibly TRBD1 (6 bases). Germline CDR1 MNHEY, CDR2 SVGAGI. This CDR3 comprises 14 residues. Trimming removed 2 bases at V and 1 base at J, with 6 bases between. The CDR3 DNA reads as TGTGCCAGCAGTTACGACAGGAGCAATCAGCCCCAGCATTTT. Translation: CASSYDRSNQPQHF.

This sequence joins TRBV28 and TRBJ1-2; TRBD1 might be the D (5 bases). The CDR3 loop spans 11 amino acids. The V end was cut by 4 bases, the J end by 8 bases, with 8 bases between. The germline V gene has CDR1 MDHEN and CDR2 SYDVKM. The CDR3 reads CASSSWGGYTF. CDR3 coding DNA: TGTGCCAGCAGTTCCTGGGGGGGCTACACCTTC.

The J gene is TRBJ2-1, the V gene TRBV7-2, with D possibly matching TRBD2 (5 bases). The CDR3 consists of 15 residues. V was cut by 5 bases and J by 3 bases, with 14 bases left in between. Germline CDR1 and CDR2: SGHTA and FQGNSA. The chain's CDR3 is CASSLASRGYNEQFF. The DNA for the CDR3 is TGTGCCAGCAGCCTCGCCTCCCGGGGCTACAATGAGCAGTTCTTC. Drawing the rest from reference TRBV7-2 and TRBJ2-1, the complete variable domain is GAGVSQSPSNKVTEKGKDVELRCDPISGHTALYWYRQSLGQGLEFLIYFQGNSAPDKSGLPSDRFSAERTGGSVSTLTIQRTQQEDSAVYLCASSLASRGYNEQFFGPGTRLTVL.

This clone showed up just a few times. The chain has TRBV28 and TRBJ1-2, with TRBD1 as a possible D gene (6 bases). Between the trimmed V and J ends, which lost 2 bases and 8 bases, there was a span of 12 bases. From germline, CDR1 is MDHEN and CDR2 SYDVKM. The CDR3 has 13 amino acids. The CDR3 DNA reads TGTGCCAGCAGTTTACGTATCGACAGGGGCTACACCTTC. This codes for CASSLRIDRGYTF.

The J gene is TRBJ1-2, the V gene TRBV10-3; unclear D gene. V was shortened by 7 bases and J by 7 bases, with 19 bases between the two germline ends. The CDR3 totals 14 residues. In germline, CDR1 is ENHRY, CDR2 SYGVKD. The CDR3 protein is CAINPGNPGFGYTF. CDR3 DNA: TGTGCCATCAATCCCGGGAATCCCGGGTTTGGCTACACCTTC.

The V call is TRBV5-1, the J call TRBJ2-1; 7 bases match TRBD1. CDR1 is SGHRS, CDR2 YFSETQ, per germline. J was trimmed by 9 bases and V by 3 bases; bases with no gene match: 6. The CDR3 has 13 amino acids. CDR3 residues: CASSWDREVEQFF. The CDR3 DNA reads TGCGCCAGCAGCTGGGACAGAGAGGTTGAGCAGTTCTTC. Full variable domain (outside the CDR3, taken from reference TRBV5-1 and TRBJ2-1): KAGVTQTPRYLIKTRGQQVTLSCSPISGHRSVSWYQQTPGQGLQFLFEYFSETQRNKGNFPGRFSGRQFSNSRSEMNVSTLELGDSALYLCASSWDREVEQFFGPGTRLTVL.

V is TRBV27 and J is TRBJ1-4, with D unresolved. The germline V and J ends were trimmed by 1 base and 0 bases, with 3 bases remaining between them. CDR1 and CDR2 from the germline V gene are MNHEY and SMNVEV (reference sequence). The CDR3 has 14 residues. The CDR3 DNA reads TGTGCCAGCAGTTTATTTGCAACTAATGAAAAACTGTTTTTT. Its protein product is CASSLFATNEKLFF.

The chain uses TRBV10-3 and TRBJ1-2; 7 bases map to TRBD1. V lost 2 bases and J lost 8; bases outside the gene matches: 11. The CDR3 has 15 amino acids. Germline-derived CDR1 and CDR2 are ENHRY and SYGVKD. The CDR3 region has the DNA TGTGCCATCAGTGAGAACCACCGGGACAGTGACGGCTACACCTTC. Protein sequence: CAISENHRDSDGYTF.

The chain employs TRBV7-9 and TRBJ2-3; D is unclear. The CDR3 totals 14 residues. V was trimmed by 4 bases and J by 5 bases, leaving 13 bases between them. The germline V gene encodes CDR1 SEHNR and CDR2 FQNEAQ (reference sequence). CDR3 DNA: TGTGCCAGCAGCTCCGGGTTTCTCGGAGATACGCAGTATTTT. The encoded protein is CASSSGFLGDTQYF. The whole variable domain, filled in from reference TRBV7-9 and TRBJ2-3, reads DTGVSQNPRHKITKRGQNVTFRCDPISEHNRLYWYRQTLGQGPEFLTYFQNEAQLEKSRLLSDRFSAERPKGSFSTLEIQRTEQGDSAMYLCASSSGFLGDTQYFGPGTRLTVL.

This chain links TRBV18 with TRBJ1-5; possibly TRBD1 for D (5 bases). The CDR3 is 15 amino acids. CDR1 and CDR2 (germline): KGHSH, LQKENI. The V gene lost 3 bases and the J gene lost 5 bases, with 14 bases spanning the gap. The CDR3 DNA sequence: TGTGCCAGCTCACCGAGTGGGGCAGCTGATCAGCCCCAGCATTTT. Amino acid sequence: CASSPSGAADQPQHF.

The rearrangement joins TRBV2 to TRBJ1-2; D is perhaps TRBD1 (5 bases). The length of the CDR3 is 13 residues. CDR1 is SNHLY, CDR2 FYNNEI, per germline. Trimming left V 4 bases short and J 6 bases short, with 12 bases between. CDR3 amino acids: CASSVGVGDGYTF. In DNA, the CDR3 is TGTGCCAGCAGTGTGGGGGTAGGGGATGGCTACACCTTC.

The chain is built from TRBV6-1 and TRBJ2-7; D is unresolved. V lost 6 bases and J 3 bases, leaving 15 bases between the germline ends. This CDR3 region has 14 residues. The germline gives CDR1 MNHNS, CDR2 SASEGT. The DNA of the CDR3 is TGTGCCAGCAGCATCTCCGGTACCTACTACGAGCAGTACTTC. It translates to CASSISGTYYEQYF.

V usage is TRBV5-1 and J usage is TRBJ1-4; tentative D call: TRBD1 (5 bases). The germline gives CDR1 SGHRS, CDR2 YFSETQ. The CDR3 has 15 amino acids. Trimming left V 4 bases short and J 0 bases short, with 10 bases between. This CDR3 reads CASSEGPSTNEKLFF. CDR3 in DNA: TGCGCCAGCAGCGAGGGACCGTCAACTAATGAAAAACTGTTTTTT.

This chain connects TRBV10-3 to TRBJ1-3; 7 bases fit TRBD1. This CDR3 is 17 amino acids long. Losses at the gene ends were 6 bases for V and 2 bases for J; bases not matched to a gene: 13. From germline, CDR1 is ENHRY and CDR2 SYGVKD. CDR3 sequence reads: CAIRDRDSNAAGNTIYF. DNA of the CDR3: TGTGCCATCAGGGACCGGGACAGCAATGCTGCTGGAAACACCATATATTTT.

This chain uses TRBV18 with TRBJ2-3; no clear D gene. Germline-derived CDR1 and CDR2 are KGHSH and LQKENI. The length of the CDR3 is 13 residues. V lost 6 bases, J lost 0 bases, and 7 bases lay in between. In DNA form, the CDR3 reads TGTGCCAGCTCCGCCCACAGCACAGATACGCAGTATTTT. This sequence encodes CASSAHSTDTQYF.

This chain connects TRBV2 to TRBJ2-2; TRBD1 is a possible D gene (6 bases). Germline V gene data show CDR1 as SNHLY and CDR2 as FYNNEI. CDR3 length equals 14 residues. Between the trimmed V and J ends, which lost 6 bases and 5 bases, there was a span of 13 bases. This CDR3 reads CASRTGTLTGELFF. Written as DNA, the CDR3 is TGTGCCAGCAGAACCGGGACACTGACCGGGGAGCTGTTTTTT.

This chain connects TRBV9 to TRBJ2-1; 7 nucleotides align to TRBD2. Germline V gene lookup returns CDR1 SGDLS and CDR2 YYNGEE. The junction had 4 bases not matched to a gene; V was cut back by 3 bases and J by 7 bases. CDR3 length equals 13 residues. Here the CDR3 reads CASSADGGNEQFF. CDR3 in DNA: TGTGCCAGCAGCGCGGACGGGGGGAATGAGCAGTTCTTC.